This TCR beta chain originates from a study of cytomegalovirus exposure and HLA in healthy donors. Study observations and caveats: An analysis that came later showed most CMV-associated TCR beta chains appearing HLA-restricted. When analyzed later, a missense DCLRE1C variant was found to be linked to TCR beta V- and J-gene trimming.

PCR amplification relied on 60 Vbeta primers (plus 13 Jbeta primers). Data came from immunoSEQ multiplex PCR; TCRdb stores just in-frame clones and leaves some out. This table has 35,000 to 40,000 clones, 66% appearing once. The CDR3 sequence is 14 residues long. Trimming took 0 bases from V and 5 from J; bases not matched to a gene: 2. From germline, CDR1 is SGDLS and CDR2 YYNGEE. In the case of this clone: What it recognizes is unknown.

This TCR came from a man aged 50 to 60 in good health and CMV-seropositive. J is TRBJ1-1 and V is TRBV9, with TRBD1 identical over 9 bases. Material: PBMCs. In DNA form, the CDR3 reads TGTGCCAGCAGCGTAGGACAGGGGGAAACTGAAGCTTTCTTT. It specifies CASSVGQGETEAFF.